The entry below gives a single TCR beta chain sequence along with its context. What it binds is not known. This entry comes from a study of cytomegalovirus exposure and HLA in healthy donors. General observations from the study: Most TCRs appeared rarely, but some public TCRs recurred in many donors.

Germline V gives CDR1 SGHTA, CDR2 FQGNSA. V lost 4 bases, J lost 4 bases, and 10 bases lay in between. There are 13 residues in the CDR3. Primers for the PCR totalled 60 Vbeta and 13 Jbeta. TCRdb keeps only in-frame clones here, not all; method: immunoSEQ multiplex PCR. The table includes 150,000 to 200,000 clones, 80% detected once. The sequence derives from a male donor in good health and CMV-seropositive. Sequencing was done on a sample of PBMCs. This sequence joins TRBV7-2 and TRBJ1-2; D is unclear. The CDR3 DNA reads TGTGCCAGCAGCTACAGCGGTAGCTATGGCTACACCTTC. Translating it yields CASSYSGSYGYTF. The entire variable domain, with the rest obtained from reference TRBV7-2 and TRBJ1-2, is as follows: GAGVSQSPSNKVTEKGKDVELRCDPISGHTALYWYRQSLGQGLEFLIYFQGNSAPDKSGLPSDRFSAERTGGSVSTLTIQRTQQEDSAVYLCASSYSGSYGYTFGSGTRLTVV.